The rows below give T cell receptor beta chains drawn from one sample of a study of blood T cell repertoires in COVID-19. The method was immunoSEQ multiplex PCR; TCRdb's version includes in-frame clones alone and lacks a portion of them. The sample shows about 200,000 clones, 82% of them seen only once. Specimen: peripheral blood. The receptor source for this set is a woman of 80 years or more with COVID-19, enrolled during active disease. The CDR3 runs from the conserved cysteine through the conserved F or W. Each record gives: V gene, J gene, clone size, D gene, CDR3 DNA, CDR3 protein. The D gene is left open where the match is weak. Size values are once, few and many counts, or a class for expanded clones, and some rows have none.

TRBV5-5	TRBJ2-7	NA	TRBD2	TGTGCCAGCAGCACTAGCGGGGGCTCCTACGAGCAGTACTTC	CASSTSGGSYEQYF
TRBV5-4	TRBJ1-2	NA	TRBD1	TGTGCCAGCACGAGGGGGCGAGTTGGCTACACCTTC	CASTRGRVGYTF
TRBV30	TRBJ2-5	NA	TRBD1	TGTGCCTGGAACGATCAGGGACAGGGAAAAGAGACCCAGTACTTC	CAWNDQGQGKETQYF
TRBV7-9	TRBJ1-1	once	NA	TGTGCCAGCAGCTTAAATCGTCCGTTGGCTTTCTTT	CASSLNRPLAFF
TRBV6-5	TRBJ2-3	NA	TRBD2	TGTGCCAGCAGCCTCTTAGCGGGAGGGCTTACGCAGTATTTT	CASSLLAGGLTQYF
TRBV30	TRBJ1-2	NA	NA	TGTGCCTGGACCCAGGATTCTAACTATGGCTACACCTTC	CAWTQDSNYGYTF
TRBV10-3	TRBJ2-7	NA	NA	TGTGCCATCAGGGCGGAGGGGTTATACGAGCAGTACTTC	CAIRAEGLYEQYF
TRBV23-1	TRBJ2-7	NA	NA	TGCGCCAGCAGTCAATGCGAGTTTCCCCACGAGCAGTACTTC	CASSQCEFPHEQYF
TRBV6-5	TRBJ2-1	NA	TRBD2	TGTGCCAGCAGTTCCACAGCGGGAGCCTACAATGAGCAGTTCTTC	CASSSTAGAYNEQFF
TRBV5-1	TRBJ1-1	NA	NA	TGCGCCAGCAAGTCTCAGATCAACACTGAAGCTTTCTTT	CASKSQINTEAFF
TRBV2	TRBJ2-7	NA	NA	TGTGCCAGCAGAACCCAGGGTCACGAGCAGTACTTC	CASRTQGHEQYF
TRBV4-1	TRBJ2-7	NA	NA	TGCGCCAGCAGCCAAGATAGTGGCCAGGGTAACGAGCAGTACTTC	CASSQDSGQGNEQYF
TRBV7-2	TRBJ1-1	NA	NA	TGTGCCAGCAGCTTATCCTACAGTGAACACACTGAAGCTTTCTTT	CASSLSYSEHTEAFF
TRBV7-9	TRBJ1-2	NA	NA	TGTGCCAGCAGCTTCGGAGGCAATAACTATGGCTACACCTTC	CASSFGGNNYGYTF
TRBV28	TRBJ2-3	NA	NA	TGTGCCAGCAGTTCCTGGAGGAGCACAGATACGCAGTATTTT	CASSSWRSTDTQYF
TRBV3-1/TRBV3-2	TRBJ1-1	NA	TRBD1	TGTGCCAGCAGCCCACCCGACAGGGGGTGGAACACTGAAGCTTTCTTT	CASSPPDRGWNTEAFF
TRBV19	TRBJ1-5	NA	TRBD1	TGTGCCAGTAGTGTCGACAGGGCACGGGGACAGCCCCAGCATTTT	CASSVDRARGQPQHF
TRBV7-2	TRBJ1-2	few	TRBD1	TGTGCCAGCAGCTTAGCGGACAGGGAATACTATGGCTACACCTTC	CASSLADREYYGYTF
TRBV10-3	TRBJ1-2	NA	TRBD1	TGTGCCATCAGTGCTACAGGGGGCGACTATGGCTACACCTTC	CAISATGGDYGYTF
TRBV18	TRBJ1-1	NA	NA	TGTGCCAGCTCACCGGGAGGTGACACTGAAGCTTTCTTT	CASSPGGDTEAFF
TRBV5-1	TRBJ1-5	NA	NA	TGCGCCAGCAGCCCGGACGGGCAGGGTGGGCAGCCCCAGCATTTT	CASSPDGQGGQPQHF
TRBV28	TRBJ2-7	NA	NA	TGTGCCAGCAGTTTACGACTCCCCTACGAGCAGTACTTC	CASSLRLPYEQYF
TRBV6-4	TRBJ1-3	NA	TRBD1	TGTGCCAGCAGTCCATCCGGACAGGACTACTACTTCTCTGGAAACACCATATATTTT	CASSPSGQDYYFSGNTIYF
TRBV3-1/TRBV3-2	TRBJ1-2	NA	TRBD1	TGTGCCAGCAGTCGGACAGGGGGCGGCTACACCTTC	CASSRTGGGYTF
TRBV3-1/TRBV3-2	TRBJ2-5	NA	NA	TGTGCCAGCAGCCAAGCAAGGAGTACCCAGTACTTC	CASSQARSTQYF
TRBV6-5	TRBJ1-2	NA	TRBD1	TGTGCCAGCAGAAAGGGGACAGTAGGCTATGGCTACACCTTC	CASRKGTVGYGYTF
TRBV18	TRBJ1-1	NA	TRBD1	TGTGCCAGCTCACCAATCGGGACAGAGGGGACTGAAGCTTTCTTT	CASSPIGTEGTEAFF
TRBV19	TRBJ1-2	NA	TRBD1	TGTGCCAGTAGGGGGACAGGGAATGGCTACACCTTC	CASRGTGNGYTF
TRBV6-6	TRBJ1-3	NA	TRBD1	TGTGCCAGCAGCCCGGGACAGCTAACTGGAAACACCATATATTTT	CASSPGQLTGNTIYF
TRBV6-6	TRBJ2-7	NA	NA	TGTGCCAGCAGTTACTCCCACGGCAGGGCGACGGGCGAGCAGTACTTC	CASSYSHGRATGEQYF
TRBV5-4	TRBJ2-2	NA	TRBD2	TGTGCCAGCAGCTTTCGGGGAGGGGCGCCCGGGGAGCTGTTTTTT	CASSFRGGAPGELFF
TRBV3-1/TRBV3-2	TRBJ2-7	NA	TRBD2	TGTGCCAGCAGCCAAGACGGGCGGGGGGCCTACGAGCAGTACTTC	CASSQDGRGAYEQYF
TRBV25-1	TRBJ1-2	NA	NA	TGTGCCAGCAGTCAAATCGGGTATGGCTACACCTTC	CASSQIGYGYTF
TRBV24-1	TRBJ2-5	NA	TRBD1	TGTGCCACCAGTGATTCTTCGACAGGGTGGGAGACCCAGTACTTC	CATSDSSTGWETQYF
TRBV5-1	TRBJ1-4	NA	TRBD1	TGCGCCAGCAGCCCTGGGACAGGGCCGACAACTAATGAAAAACTGTTTTTT	CASSPGTGPTTNEKLFF
TRBV18	TRBJ2-1	NA	TRBD2	TGTGCCAGTTCCCAATCCGGGACTAGAAGTGAGCAGTTCTTC	CASSQSGTRSEQFF
TRBV5-6	TRBJ2-1	NA	TRBD2	TGTGCCAGCGTCGGCAGCCTGGGCGGGAGGAATGAGCAGTTCTTC	CASVGSLGGRNEQFF
TRBV6-2/TRBV6-3	TRBJ1-6	NA	NA	TGTGCCAGCACCTACTCGGGAGGACTCAATTCACCCCTCCACTTT	CASTYSGGLNSPLHF
TRBV5-1	TRBJ2-2	NA	NA	TGCGCCAGCAGCTTTGGAGGGACGAACACCGGGGAGCTGTTTTTT	CASSFGGTNTGELFF
TRBV6-1	TRBJ2-2	NA	NA	TGTGCCAGCAGTGAAAGGGGCCGATCGCCCGGGGAGCTGTTTTTT	CASSERGRSPGELFF
TRBV19	TRBJ1-2	NA	TRBD1	TGTGCCAGTAGTCCCCGGACAGGGTTATCATATGGCTACACCTTC	CASSPRTGLSYGYTF
TRBV6-2/TRBV6-3	TRBJ2-6	NA	NA	TGTGCCAGCAGTTACTGGGGACTGGGTTTTACTGGGGCCAACGTCCTGACTTTC	CASSYWGLGFTGANVLTF
TRBV7-9	TRBJ1-1	NA	NA	TGTGCCAGCAGCTCCCGACAGGAGAACACTGAAGCTTTCTTT	CASSSRQENTEAFF
TRBV28	TRBJ2-3	NA	TRBD2	TGTGCCAGCAGCAAACTAGCGGGACCGACAGATACGCAGTATTTT	CASSKLAGPTDTQYF
TRBV23-1	TRBJ1-5	NA	NA	TGCGCCAGCCCAGGGTGGAGGGACTACTATAGCAATCAGCCCCAGCATTTT	CASPGWRDYYSNQPQHF
TRBV6-2/TRBV6-3	TRBJ2-3	once	TRBD2	TGTGCCAGCAGTTACATCAGGACTAGCGGGCCAGATACGCAGTATTTT	CASSYIRTSGPDTQYF
TRBV27	TRBJ1-2	NA	TRBD1	TGTGCCAGCAGTTCAGCCAGGGGGACAGGGGGTTATGGCTACACCTTC	CASSSARGTGGYGYTF
TRBV3-1/TRBV3-2	TRBJ1-1	NA	NA	TGTGCCAGCAGCCACCGGGTTGTAACTGAAGCTTTCTTT	CASSHRVVTEAFF
TRBV18	TRBJ1-2	NA	NA	TGTGCCAGCTCACTATCACAGGAGAGTCCCAATACCTTC	CASSLSQESPNTF
TRBV7-9	TRBJ2-3	once	TRBD2	TGTGCCAGCAGACATCAAGCGTCTAGCGGGAGCCGCACGCAGTATTTT	CASRHQASSGSRTQYF
TRBV11-2	TRBJ1-1	NA	NA	TGTGCCAGCAGCAGCGGCCCCCTCGTTGAAGCTTTCTTT	CASSSGPLVEAFF
TRBV15	TRBJ2-7	NA	TRBD2	TGTGCCACCAGCAGAGGGGTGTCGGGGGGGCTTGGCGAGCAGTACTTC	CATSRGVSGGLGEQYF
TRBV2	TRBJ1-5	NA	NA	TGTGCCAGCGCAAGGGGAAATAGCAATCAGCCCCAGCATTTT	CASARGNSNQPQHF
TRBV19	TRBJ2-5	few	NA	TGTGCCAGTAGTATCAGGGCCTCTCGTCAAGAGACCCAGTACTTC	CASSIRASRQETQYF